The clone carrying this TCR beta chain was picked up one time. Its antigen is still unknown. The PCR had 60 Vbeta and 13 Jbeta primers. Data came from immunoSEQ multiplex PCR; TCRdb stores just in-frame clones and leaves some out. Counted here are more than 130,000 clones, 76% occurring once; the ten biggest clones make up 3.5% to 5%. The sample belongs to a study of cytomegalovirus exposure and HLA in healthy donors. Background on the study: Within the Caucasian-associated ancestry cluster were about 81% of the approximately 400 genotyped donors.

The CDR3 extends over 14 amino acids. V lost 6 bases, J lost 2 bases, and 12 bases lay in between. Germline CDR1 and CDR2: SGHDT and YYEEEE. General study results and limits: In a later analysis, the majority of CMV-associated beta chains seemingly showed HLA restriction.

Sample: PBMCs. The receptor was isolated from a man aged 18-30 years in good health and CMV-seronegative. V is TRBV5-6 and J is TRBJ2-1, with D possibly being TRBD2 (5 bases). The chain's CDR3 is CASTEVSAYNEQFF. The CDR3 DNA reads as TGTGCCAGCACGGAGGTTTCGGCCTACAATGAGCAGTTCTTC. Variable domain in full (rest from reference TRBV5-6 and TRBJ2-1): DAGVTQSPTHLIKTRGQQVTLRCSPKSGHDTVSWYQQALGQGPQFIFQYYEEEERQRGNFPDRFSGHQFPNYSSELNVNALLLGDSALYLCASTEVSAYNEQFFGPGTRLTVL.